The entry that follows covers one T cell receptor beta chain sequence. Antigen: not known. One end of the junction is discordant with germline, which a read error may explain. This CDR3 is built from 15 residues. Germline lookup yields CDR1 DFQATT and CDR2 SNEGSKA (reference sequence). The library protocol tagged individual cDNA molecules with unique molecular identifiers. TCRdb used MiXCR to reprocess the 5' RACE reads, holding one entry per CDR3 protein. Of 90,000 to 130,000 distinct CDR3 sequences listed, roughly 12% were seen once; the top ten hold 3% to 3.5%. This sample stems from a study of early T cells in non-severe SARS-CoV-2 infection. Broader study findings: Matches to VDJdb favored anti-spike CD8 responses and missed private and CD4 specificities.

The clonotype originates from an adult who was a healthcare worker with PCR-confirmed SARS-CoV-2 infection or an uninfected control (not recorded which). Sequences were obtained from whole blood. The rearrangement uses TRBV20-1 and TRBJ2-3; D perhaps matches TRBD1 (6 bases). The CDR3, as DNA: TGCAGTGCTAGAGATATGAACAGGGTCACAAATACGCAGTATTTT. It encodes CSARDMNRVTNTQYF.